Sequencing of this T cell receptor beta chain was carried out in a study of blood T cells in healthy people across ages. Alongside a J-beta primer mix, a sample-barcoded 5' primer served in a second PCR lasting roughly 7 to 12 cycles. In TCRdb, the 5' RACE reads were re-called with MiXCR into one record per CDR3 protein. The table lists roughly 700,000 distinct CDR3 sequences, 25% of them singletons. The CDR3 consists of 16 residues. Germline V gives CDR1 SGHRS, CDR2 YFSETQ. Trimming took off 4 bases at V and 3 bases at J, with 19 bases between the two ends. This sample was also put to use in a study of T cells of mothers and their children. That investigation notes: The overlap seen between related mothers and children slightly exceeded that of unrelated pairs, though not significantly.

The sequenced material came from blood. This clonotype originated in a boy between 10 and 17 years old in good health. V usage is TRBV5-1 and J usage is TRBJ1-1; D is ambiguous. The CDR3 is CASSPHVRLGDTEAFF. The DNA of the CDR3 is TGCGCCAGCAGCCCCCATGTTCGTTTGGGTGACACTGAAGCTTTCTTT.